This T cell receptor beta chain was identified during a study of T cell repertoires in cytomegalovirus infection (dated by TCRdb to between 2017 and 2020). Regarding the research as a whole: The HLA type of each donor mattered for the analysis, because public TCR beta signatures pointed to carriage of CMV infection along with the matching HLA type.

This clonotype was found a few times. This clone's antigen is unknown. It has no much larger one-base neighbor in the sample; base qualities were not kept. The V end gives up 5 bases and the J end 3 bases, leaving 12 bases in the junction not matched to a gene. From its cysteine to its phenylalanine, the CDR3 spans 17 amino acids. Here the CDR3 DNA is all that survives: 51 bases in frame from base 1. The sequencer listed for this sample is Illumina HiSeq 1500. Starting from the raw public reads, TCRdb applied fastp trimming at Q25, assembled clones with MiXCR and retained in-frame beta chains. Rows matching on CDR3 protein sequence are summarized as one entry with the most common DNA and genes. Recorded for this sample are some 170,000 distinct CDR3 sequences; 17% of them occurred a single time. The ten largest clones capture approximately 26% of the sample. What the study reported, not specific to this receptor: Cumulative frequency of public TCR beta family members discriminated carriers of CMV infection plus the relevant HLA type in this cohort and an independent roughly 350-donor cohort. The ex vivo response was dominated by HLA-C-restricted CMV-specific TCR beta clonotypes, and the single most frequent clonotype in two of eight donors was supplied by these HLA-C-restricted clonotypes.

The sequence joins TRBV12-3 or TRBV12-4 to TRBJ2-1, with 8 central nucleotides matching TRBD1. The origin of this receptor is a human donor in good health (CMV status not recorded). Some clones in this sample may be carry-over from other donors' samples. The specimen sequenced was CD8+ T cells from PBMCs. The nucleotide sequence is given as TGTGCCAGCAGTCCAACGACAGGGGCGAATTTCTACAATGAGCAGTTCTTC. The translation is CASSPTTGANFYNEQFF.